Detailed here is one TCR beta chain. The antigen is undetermined. The record originates from a study of OX40 agonist ivuxolimab in advanced cancers. Study overall: Hepatocellular carcinoma, melanoma, renal cell or head and neck cancer was diagnosed in the dose-escalation patients. Of mixed ages from about 20 to 90 and averaging approximately 60 years, the group was about 80% male.

CDR1 SGHAT and CDR2 FQNNGV come from the germline V gene. CDR3 length equals 16 residues. V lost 1 base, J lost 5 bases, and 8 bases stayed unmatched. The study's findings and limits: Averaged across samples, CD8+ T cells carried more expanded clones than CD4+ did. Expansion of clones was among the lowest in partial responders at 0.1-3.0 mg/kg.

The table came from immunoSEQ multiplex PCR; TCRdb's copy has only in-frame clones and leaves some out. This table has about 82,000 clones, 70% to 90% appearing once. The source of this sequence is an adult with an advanced solid tumor such as melanoma, head and neck, liver or kidney cancer. The sequenced sample was CD4+ or CD8+ T cells sorted from blood, obtained in a trial of the OX40 agonist ivuxolimab. The chain couples TRBV11-2 to TRBJ1-2; the match to TRBD1 covers 9 bases. The CDR3 sequence is CASSLAPDRGSYGYTF. The CDR3 coding sequence is TGTGCCAGCAGCTTAGCCCCGGACAGGGGAAGTTATGGCTACACCTTC. Based on the CDR3 plus reference TRBV11-2 and TRBJ1-2, the full variable domain is EAGVAQSPRYKIIEKRQSVAFWCNPISGHATLYWYQQILGQGPKLLIQFQNNGVVDDSQLPKDRFSAERLKGVDSTLKIQPAKLEDSAVYLCASSLAPDRGSYGYTFGSGTRLTVV.